The clone carrying this T cell receptor (beta chain) was seen just once. Its specificity is not known. When the RNA was reverse transcribed, random hexamers were used with an input of 0.5 to 1 ug. Amplification of the TCR beta CDR3 was carried out by immunoSEQ multiplex PCR, which spanned a total of 54 Vbeta and 13 Jbeta segments. MiXCR, applied by TCRdb to the immunoSEQ multiplex PCR reads, yields one record per CDR3 protein. Here the sample spans more than 110,000 distinct CDR3 sequences, approximately 95% being singletons. High-throughput TCR beta sequencing covered peripheral CD8+ and CD4+ T cells. Germline V gene sequence: CDR1 MGHRA, CDR2 YSYEKL. The CDR3 is made up of 15 amino acids. V dropped 1 base and J dropped 5 bases, with 14 bases sitting between them. This sample is drawn from a study of CD8 T cells in Susac syndrome. Study information: Intravenous immunoglobulin alone or corticosteroids were being given to patients with Susac syndrome at blood draw, unless they were therapy-naive. General study results and limits: The study's TCR sequencing and HLA analysis covered a relatively small number of individuals, and the study acknowledged this.

The sequenced sample consisted of CD4+ T cells from PBMCs. The chain couples TRBV4-1 to TRBJ1-1; a weak D match, TRBD1 (6 bases). The TCR was taken from a human donor with Susac syndrome. CDR3 loop: CASSQGPGVNTEAFF. CDR3 DNA sequence: TGCGCCAGCAGCCAAGGGCCAGGGGTAAATACTGAAGCTTTCTTT.